The 15 T cell receptor beta chains below come from one sample, sequenced in a study of shared clonotypes between healthy human individuals. Naive CD8 cells comprised CD45RO-negative, CCR7-positively selected cells, excluding terminally differentiated effector memory CD45RA+ cells. The data were produced by immunoSEQ multiplex PCR, yet TCRdb's version contains in-frame clones alone and is incomplete. This table has roughly 2,000,000 clones, 93% appearing once. The sequencing sample was made of naive CD8+ T cells from PBMCs. All receptors derive from a man younger than 30 in good health. Some clones in this sample may be carry-over from other donors' samples.

The chain uses TRBV6-5 and TRBJ2-2; maybe TRBD1 (6 bases). This CDR3 is built from 14 residues. Deletions cut 2 bases from V and 5 bases from J, with 9 bases between. The germline CDR1 and CDR2 sequences are MNHEY and SVGAGI. The CDR3 DNA reads as TGTGCCAGCAGTTACCCTGGACAGACCGGGGAGCTGTTTTTT. It is translated as CASSYPGQTGELFF.

The gene calls are TRBV9 and TRBJ2-7; TRBD1 matches 10 bases. The CDR3 extends over 18 amino acids. The ends lost 0 bases at V and 2 bases at J; junction bases unmatched: 11. In germline, CDR1 is SGDLS, CDR2 YYNGEE. This CDR3 is CASSVADRGPPSTYEQYF. In nucleotides, the CDR3 is TGTGCCAGCAGCGTAGCAGACAGGGGGCCACCCTCAACCTACGAGCAGTACTTC.

This rearrangement joins TRBV4-1 to TRBJ2-2, with 10 bases fitting TRBD2. J lost 3 bases, V lost 1 base, and 2 bases had no gene match. This CDR3 comprises 16 residues. CDR1 is MGHRA, CDR2 YSYEKL, per germline. In nucleotides, the CDR3 is TGCGCCAGCAGCCAAGTACTAGCGGGATACACCGGGGAGCTGTTTTTT. It encodes CASSQVLAGYTGELFF.

The V and J genes are TRBV11-3 and TRBJ1-1; D may be TRBD1 (5 bases). The CDR3 extends over 14 amino acids. Trimming pared 5 bases from V and 5 bases from J, leaving 15 bases between. CDR1 SGHNT and CDR2 YENEEA come from the germline V gene. Written as DNA, the CDR3 is TGTGCCAGCAGCCATAATCCGGGGGGAACTGAAGCTTTCTTT. Encoded protein: CASSHNPGGTEAFF.

The rearrangement uses TRBV2 and TRBJ2-5; 9 bases line up with TRBD2. This CDR3 spans 16 amino acids. V trimming: 3 bases; J trimming: 3 bases; junction bases outside the gene matches: 8. Germline CDR1 is SNHLY and CDR2 is FYNNEI. DNA for the CDR3: TGTGCCAGCAGTGATACTGCGGGAGGGCTTGAAGAGACCCAGTACTTC. Translated: CASSDTAGGLEETQYF. The whole variable domain, filled in from reference TRBV2 and TRBJ2-5, reads EPEVTQTPSHQVTQMGQEVILRCVPISNHLYFYWYRQILGQKVEFLVSFYNNEISEKSEIFDDQFSVERPDGSNFTLKIRSTKLEDSAMYFCASSDTAGGLEETQYFGPGTRLLVL.

On this clone: This CDR3 is also generated by other DNA sequences in the sample. The chain has TRBV7-9 and TRBJ1-5; D gene uncertain. Trimming shortened V by 1 base and J by 4 bases, and 8 bases separated the two germline ends. This CDR3 contains 14 residues. Germline-derived CDR1 and CDR2 are SEHNR and FQNEAQ (reference sequence). This CDR3 is CASSLGAANQPQHF. Written as DNA, the CDR3 is TGTGCCAGCAGCTTAGGCGCGGCTAATCAGCCCCAGCATTTT.

The chain joins TRBV19 to TRBJ1-4, with D maybe TRBD1 (5 bases). Trimming took off 4 bases at V and 7 bases at J, with 16 bases between the two ends. In germline, CDR1 is LNHDA, CDR2 SQIVND (reference sequence). The CDR3 loop spans 15 amino acids. CDR3 bases: TGTGCCAGTAGTACCTCCGGGGCCTACGGTGAAAAACTGTTTTTT. Translating gives CASSTSGAYGEKLFF.

The rearrangement uses TRBV29-1 and TRBJ2-1; possible D gene TRBD2, 6 bases. The germline V gene encodes CDR1 SQVTM and CDR2 ANQGSEA. The V end was cut by 3 bases, the J end by 4 bases, with 16 bases between. CDR3 length: 15 residues. This CDR3 is CSVDFVSGGYNEQFF. The DNA for the CDR3 is TGCAGCGTTGATTTCGTTAGCGGCGGGTACAATGAGCAGTTCTTC.

The genes are TRBV7-8 and TRBJ1-1, with D unclear. CDR3 length: 19 residues. Germline CDR1 reads SGHVS; CDR2 reads FQNEAQ. V shed 0 bases and J shed 1 base, with 21 bases lying between them. CDR3 region: CASSLAHQLRTKQNTEAFF. The CDR3 DNA is TGTGCCAGCAGCTTAGCGCATCAACTCCGGACGAAGCAGAACACTGAAGCTTTCTTT.

The V gene is TRBV9, the J gene TRBJ2-1; maybe TRBD2 (6 bases). Trimming left V 0 bases short and J 3 bases short, with 13 bases between. The germline gives CDR1 SGDLS, CDR2 YYNGEE. The CDR3 covers 16 residues. In DNA, the CDR3 is TGTGCCAGCAGCGTAGGGGTGGGAGGAAGCTACAATGAGCAGTTCTTC. Protein sequence: CASSVGVGGSYNEQFF.

This chain connects TRBV27 to TRBJ2-7, with a tentative D call TRBD2 (7 bases). V was shortened by 9 bases and J by 5 bases, with 17 bases between the two germline ends. Looked up from germline, CDR1 is MNHEY and CDR2 is SMNVEV (reference sequence). The CDR3 extends over 13 amino acids. In DNA form, the CDR3 reads TGTGCCAGTTGCCTCGCGGGGGCTGACGAGCAGTACTTC. The encoded protein is CASCLAGADEQYF.

This sequence joins TRBV4-1 and TRBJ2-7, with a possible D match to TRBD1 (5 bases). The germline V gene has CDR1 MGHRA and CDR2 YSYEKL. The CDR3 length is 15 residues. V shed 4 bases and J shed 2 bases, with 15 bases lying between them. CDR3 DNA sequence: TGCGCCAGCAGCCCCCAGGGCCACCGGGCCTACGAGCAGTACTTC. This translates into CASSPQGHRAYEQYF.

The V call is TRBV7-9, the J call TRBJ2-3, with D unclear. The germline V gene has CDR1 SEHNR and CDR2 FQNEAQ (reference sequence). The CDR3 runs to 13 residues. Trimming removed 5 bases from V and 5 bases from J, with 11 bases in between. The CDR3 is CASSLIPGDTQYF. CDR3 sequence (DNA): TGTGCCAGCAGCCTGATTCCGGGAGATACGCAGTATTTT.

V and J are TRBV28 and TRBJ2-7, with 16 bases that match TRBD2. Germline assignment: CDR1 MDHEN and CDR2 SYDVKM. This CDR3 contains 16 residues. V shed 4 bases and J 4 bases; nucleotides not matched to a gene: 4. The CDR3: CASSSGLAGGGYEQYF. The DNA of the CDR3 is TGTGCCAGCAGTTCGGGACTAGCGGGAGGGGGGTACGAGCAGTACTTC.

This rearrangement joins TRBV27 to TRBJ2-1; the match to TRBD2 covers 10 bases. CDR1 MNHEY and CDR2 SMNVEV come from the germline V gene (reference sequence). Unmatched junction bases numbered 17, after V lost 3 bases and J lost 6 bases. This CDR3 is built from 19 residues. The CDR3 loop reads CASSFQNRASGSIANEQFF. CDR3 nucleotide sequence: TGTGCCAGCAGTTTCCAAAATAGGGCTAGCGGGAGTATAGCCAATGAGCAGTTCTTC.